The T cell receptor (beta chain) described here comes from a study of Ad26.COV2.S vaccination and SARS-CoV-2 variants (dated by TCRdb to the early 2020s). Study-level background: Vaccine-arm donors came from COV1001, a multicentre, randomized, double-blind, placebo-controlled phase I-IIa trial of Ad26.COV2.S in healthy adults. Dosing of Ad26.COV2.S was intramuscular, at either 5x10^10 or 1x10^11 viral particles, delivered as one shot or as two shots spaced 56 days apart. The specificity and breadth of SARS-CoV-2-reactive T cell receptors after Ad26.COV2.S vaccination were assessed by TCRbeta repertoire sequencing. A total of roughly 30 samples were included in the TCR-sequenced set, comprising around 19 Ad26.COV2.S vaccine recipients, 5 placebo recipients and 8 SARS-CoV-2 convalescent individuals. Participants in the trial were split at random into five groups of five each, receiving low-dose or high-dose Ad26.COV2.S once or twice, or else placebo on both occasions. Investigators did not know the trial group allocation while performing experiments and assessing outcomes.

The germline V gene (reference sequence) gives CDR1 as LNHDA and CDR2 as SQIVND. Relative to germline, V is 3 bases shorter and J is 0 bases shorter, with 8 bases between their ends. From the cysteine up to the phenylalanine, the CDR3 has a length of 14 residues. Only CDR3 DNA remains: 42 bases, in frame from the first base. Turning to this clone: Its recognized antigen is unknown. One base away there is no much larger clone; base qualities are not given. The sample carries other DNA sequences with the same CDR3.

TCRbeta CDR3 regions were sequenced with the immunoSEQ Assay. After extraction, genomic DNA underwent amplification by bias-controlled multiplex PCR, followed by high-throughput sequencing. On the authors' methods: To quantify the absolute abundance of every unique TCRbeta CDR3 region, sequences were collapsed and filtered. T cell fraction was estimated by normalizing TCRbeta template counts to usable DNA, which was measured by amplifying reference genes present in all nucleated cells. Repertoire TCRs were annotated as SARS-CoV-2-specific when V gene, CDR3 amino acid sequence and J gene were exactly matched to a known reactive TCR set. MIRA supplied the reference SARS-CoV-2 TCR set, which was filtered for enrichment in COVID-19-positive ImmuneCODE repertoires so that public or cross-reactive TCRs were removed. Using the MIRA antigens, annotated TCRs were further analysed by specific ORF or by position within an ORF. Breadth was defined as annotated unique rearrangements over total unique productive rearrangements; depth was the summed frequency of those rearrangements. TCR breadth was compared between groups using two-sided Wilcoxon rank-sum tests. TCRdb stores this immuneACCESS table with in-frame sequences only. Part of the clones is absent; in the studies checked, under half of the shortfall reflects unresolved V genes, and no reason is known for the rest. For V, J and clone size, that table is used; D and trimming come from the DNA. Here the sample has approximately 480,000 clones; roughly 85% occur a single time. The ten largest make up 9.5% to 15% of the sample.

Study-level results and caveats: According to the authors, total T cell responses may have been underestimated by the TCR breadth and depth analyses. The study lacked the statistical power to compare responses across vaccine doses or regimens. Higher spike-specific TCR breadth was observed in Ad26.COV2.S recipients than in placebo recipients (P = 0.0014). Substantial breadth of spike-specific CD8+ and CD4+ T cell responses was reported after vaccination. Comparable non-spike TCR breadth was observed between vaccine and placebo recipients, consistent with only spike being contained in the vaccine.

According to the study, the label for this sample's treatment or condition signals: roughly 18 received Ad26.COV2.S at low or high dose, single or two shots; about 5 received placebo; per-sample allocation not given. For vaccine and placebo recipients, the sequenced repertoires came from samples collected on day 63 after the first injection. In Cohort 1b, some 25 adults aged 18-55 years were enrolled at a single site in Boston, USA, between 29 July and 7 August 2020. Ad26.COV2.S was a replication-incompetent adenovirus type 26 vector expressing a prefusion-stabilized SARS-CoV-2 spike protein from the original Wuhan strain.

The specimen was peripheral blood, collected in a trial of Ad26.COV2.S vaccine versus placebo. The chain was built from TRBV19 and TRBJ1-1, with no confident D gene call. The sequence was obtained from a person aged 18-65 years who received the Ad26.COV2.S COVID-19 vaccine or a placebo. The bases are TGTGCCAGTAGTATCGGGAGGTTGAACACTGAAGCTTTCTTT. Its coded protein is CASSIGRLNTEAFF.